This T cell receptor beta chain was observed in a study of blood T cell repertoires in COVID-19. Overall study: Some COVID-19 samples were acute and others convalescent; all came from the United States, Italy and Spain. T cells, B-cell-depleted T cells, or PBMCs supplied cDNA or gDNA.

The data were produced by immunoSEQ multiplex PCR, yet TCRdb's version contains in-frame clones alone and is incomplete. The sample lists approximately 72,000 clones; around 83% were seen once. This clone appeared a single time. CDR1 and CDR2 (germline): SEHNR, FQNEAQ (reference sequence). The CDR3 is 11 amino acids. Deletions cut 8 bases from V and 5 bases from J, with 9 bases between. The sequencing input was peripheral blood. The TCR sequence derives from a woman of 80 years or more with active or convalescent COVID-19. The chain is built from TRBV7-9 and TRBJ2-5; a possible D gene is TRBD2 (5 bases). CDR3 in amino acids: CASLEDETQYF. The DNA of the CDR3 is TGTGCCAGCCTGGAGGACGAGACCCAGTACTTC.